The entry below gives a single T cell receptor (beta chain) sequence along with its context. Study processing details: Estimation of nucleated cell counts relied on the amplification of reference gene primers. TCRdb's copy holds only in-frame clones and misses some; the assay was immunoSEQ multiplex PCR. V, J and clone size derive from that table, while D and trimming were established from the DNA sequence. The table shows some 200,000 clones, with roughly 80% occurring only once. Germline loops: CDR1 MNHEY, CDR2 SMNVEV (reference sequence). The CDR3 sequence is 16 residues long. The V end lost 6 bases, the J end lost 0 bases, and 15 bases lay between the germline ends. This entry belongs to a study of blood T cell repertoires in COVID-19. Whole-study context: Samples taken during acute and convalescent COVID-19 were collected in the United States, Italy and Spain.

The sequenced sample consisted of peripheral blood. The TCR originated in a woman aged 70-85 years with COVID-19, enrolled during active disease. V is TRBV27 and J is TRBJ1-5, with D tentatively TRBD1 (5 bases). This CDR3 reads CASRWGGQDSNQPQHF. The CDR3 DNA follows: TGTGCCAGCAGGTGGGGGGGTCAAGATAGCAATCAGCCCCAGCATTTT.